The rows below give T cell receptor beta chains drawn from one sample of a study of T-cell reconstitution after alpha-beta-depleted transplantation in children. TCRdb analysed the PCR reads with MiXCR anew, one entry per CDR3 protein. This sample has about 110,000 distinct CDR3 sequences; roughly 6.1% occur once, and the top ten carry 20% to 25%. The sample consisted of PBMCs, mostly from graft donor cells, taken 360 days after TCRalphabeta/CD19-depleted stem cell transplant. The source is a male patient aged 2 to 10 who had a stem cell transplant for acute lymphoblastic leukemia, so the T cells may come from the graft donor. The CDR3 runs from the conserved cysteine through the conserved F or W. D genes are given only for firm matches. Clone size, where shown, is once, few, many, or a class for clones that have expanded.

CDR3nt	CDR3aa	d_gene	abundance	j_gene	v_gene
TGTGCCAGCAGCTTCAAGGACTTGCGGGGTGAAGCTTTCTTT	CASSFKDLRGEAFF	.	many	TRBJ1-1	TRBV7-9
TGTGCCAGCAGCTTACCCCTTCCTAAAACTGGAAGGGTGTACTACAATCAGCCCCAGCATTTT	CASSLPLPKTGRVYYNQPQHF	.	.	TRBJ1-5	TRBV11-3
TGTGCCAGCAGTTACTCGGATGGGACAGTCGGTGGCTACACCTTC	CASSYSDGTVGGYTF	TRBD1	few	TRBJ1-2	TRBV6-5
TGTGCCAGCAGCCCGGGGCTCACTGAAGCTTTCTTT	CASSPGLTEAFF	.	many	TRBJ1-1	TRBV11-2
TGTGCCAGCAGGAGCGGCAGGGCGACCTACGAGCAGTACTTC	CASRSGRATYEQYF	.	.	TRBJ2-7	TRBV11-2
TGCAGTGCTAGAGAGAGGACCGGGGGCAATCAGCCCCAGCATTTT	CSARERTGGNQPQHF	.	many	TRBJ1-5	TRBV20-1
TGTGCCAGCAGCCACCGCGGGGAGGGTAATGAGCAGTTCTTC	CASSHRGEGNEQFF	TRBD2	many	TRBJ2-1	TRBV3-1
TGTGCCAGCAGCCCTTGGGGGGGGAAGACCTACGAGCAGTACTTC	CASSPWGGKTYEQYF	TRBD2	few	TRBJ2-7	TRBV9
TGTGCCAGCAGTTACTTCGGACAGGGGTTAAACACCGGGGAGCTGTTTTTT	CASSYFGQGLNTGELFF	TRBD1	many	TRBJ2-2	TRBV6-2/TRBV6-3
TGCAGCGTTGAAGATCAAGGGTATGGCTACACCTTC	CSVEDQGYGYTF	.	many	TRBJ1-2	TRBV29-1
TGTGCTAGCAGCCGAAAGTGGGGGCCCCAAGAGACCCAGTACTTC	CASSRKWGPQETQYF	.	.	TRBJ2-5	TRBV7-7
TGTGCCAGCAAGGGCAGGGGCGGACTAGCGGGAGGTGAGAATGAGCAGTTCTTC	CASKGRGGLAGGENEQFF	TRBD2	.	TRBJ2-1	TRBV27
TGTGCCAGCAGTTACTCCCGGGTCGGTGGACAGGACTACACTGAAGCTTTCTTT	CASSYSRVGGQDYTEAFF	TRBD1	many	TRBJ1-1	TRBV6-2/TRBV6-3
TGCAGCGTTGGTGTAAGGGGTCAGCAGTTCTTC	CSVGVRGQQFF	.	many	TRBJ2-1	TRBV29-1
TGTGCTAGCAGCTTAAGACAGGCGTTTAGCTCCTACGAGCAGTACTTC	CASSLRQAFSSYEQYF	.	.	TRBJ2-7	TRBV11-2
TGTGCCAGCAGCCCCGACCATGACCCGGCGGGGCACTACGAGCAGTACTTC	CASSPDHDPAGHYEQYF	.	.	TRBJ2-7	TRBV4-2
TGCAGTGCTAGAGTGGGATATAGCAATCAGCCCCAGCATTTT	CSARVGYSNQPQHF	.	few	TRBJ1-5	TRBV20-1
TGTGCCAGCAGTCTTAACAGGGTTTGGGGGCAGTACTTC	CASSLNRVWGQYF	.	many	TRBJ2-7	TRBV28
TGCAGTGCTAGCCGGTTGGTGAGGGGGCTAGCGGCCTACGAGCAGTACTTC	CSASRLVRGLAAYEQYF	.	many	TRBJ2-7	TRBV20-1
TGTGCCAGCAGTGAAGAAGATTGGGCCTACGAGCAGTACTTC	CASSEEDWAYEQYF	.	.	TRBJ2-7	TRBV6-1